This record concerns one T cell receptor beta chain sequence. Its antigen is unidentified. This sample was included in a study of read filtering for tumor transcriptome and immune sequencing. The V gene's germline CDR1 is LNHDA and CDR2 SQIVND (reference sequence). The CDR3 contains 14 residues. The V end was cut by 3 bases, the J end by 4 bases, with 10 bases between. General study points: About 80% of IR-seq clonotypes had one read, totaling about 3.3% of reads; RNA-seq: about 70% and 40%. Even smaller IR-seq throughput identified most shared clonotypes.

Molecular barcoded adaptors covering alpha/delta and beta/gamma chains were used on around 400 ng RNA. TCRdb reprocessed the reads via MiXCR and lists one record per CDR3 protein. The table lists about 62,000 distinct CDR3 sequences, roughly 19% of them singletons, with approximately 11% in the top ten. This sequence joins TRBV19 and TRBJ2-1; TRBD1 or TRBD2 may be the D gene (5 bases each). Specimen: a population of CD138-negative cells sorted from bone marrow. The sequence came from a donor aged 40 or over with multiple myeloma. CDR3 in amino acids: CASSMGDRYNEQFF. In DNA, the CDR3 is TGTGCCAGTAGTATGGGGGACCGATACAATGAGCAGTTCTTC. Drawing the rest from reference TRBV19 and TRBJ2-1, the complete variable domain is DGGITQSPKYLFRKEGQNVTLSCEQNLNHDAMYWYRQDPGQGLRLIYYSQIVNDFQKGDIAEGYSVSREKKESFPLTVTSAQKNPTAFYLCASSMGDRYNEQFFGPGTRLTVL.